A selection of T cell receptor beta chains follows, all from one sample in a study of CD8 T cells in ankylosing spondylitis. TCRdb ran MiXCR on the 5' RACE reads and lists one entry per CDR3 protein. The sample has a few hundred thousand distinct CDR3 sequences, under 25% seen once. Sequenced: blood, either unsorted or a sorted T cell fraction (not recorded which). The receptors stem from a female donor with ankylosing spondylitis or in good health (not recorded which). The conserved cysteine and the conserved F or W are not part of the CDR3 here.

TRBJ2-1 TRBV7-2 12 ASLLAGAYNEQF
TRBJ2-3 TRBV7-2 10 ASSLDGDTQY
TRBJ1-4 TRBV4-3 15 ASSQVGRPGTNEKLF
TRBJ2-1 TRBV3-1 14 ASSQDVLAGMHEQF
TRBJ1-1 TRBV25-1 11 ASSEWGAPEAF
TRBJ2-1 TRBV11-3 11 ASSLGANNEQF
TRBJ2-5 TRBV7-2 12 ASSSNPLAPTQY
TRBJ2-5 TRBV28 12 ASSPGRFQETQY
TRBJ2-3 TRBV20-1 12 SARTSDSTDTQY
TRBJ2-1 TRBV4-2 11 ASSQGGHNEQF
TRBJ2-7 TRBV27 11 ACSWTGQSEQY
TRBJ1-2 TRBV4-3 11 ASSQVSGDGYT
TRBJ2-5 TRBV7-9 11 ASSFGGIETQY
TRBJ2-1 TRBV4-2 14 ASSQSGGERDNEQF
TRBJ1-1 TRBV12-3/TRBV12-4 12 ASSLRGRGTEAF
TRBJ1-5 TRBV7-8 14 ASSLGRGGRDQPQH
TRBJ2-5 TRBV29-1 11 SVVRQGKETQY
TRBJ1-2 TRBV29-1 11 SVWTGRGGGYT
TRBJ2-7 TRBV5-1 14 ASSLVPTTPRGEQY
TRBJ2-2 TRBV30 11 AWSPGGGGELF